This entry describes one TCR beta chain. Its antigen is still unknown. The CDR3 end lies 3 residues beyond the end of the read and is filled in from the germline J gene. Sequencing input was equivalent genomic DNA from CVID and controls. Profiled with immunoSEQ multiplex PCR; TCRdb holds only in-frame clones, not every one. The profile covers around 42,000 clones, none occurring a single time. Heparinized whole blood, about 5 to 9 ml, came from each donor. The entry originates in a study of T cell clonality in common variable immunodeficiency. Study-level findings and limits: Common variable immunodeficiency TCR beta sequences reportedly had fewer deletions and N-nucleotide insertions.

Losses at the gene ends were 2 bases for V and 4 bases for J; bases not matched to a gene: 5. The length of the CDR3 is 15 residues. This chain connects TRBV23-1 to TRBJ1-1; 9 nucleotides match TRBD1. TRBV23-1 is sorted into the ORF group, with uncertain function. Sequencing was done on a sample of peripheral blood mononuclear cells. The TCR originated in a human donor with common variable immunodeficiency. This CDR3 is CASSQTGGGGTEAFF. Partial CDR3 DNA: TGCGCCAGCAGTCAAACAGGGGGCGGGGGCACTGAA.